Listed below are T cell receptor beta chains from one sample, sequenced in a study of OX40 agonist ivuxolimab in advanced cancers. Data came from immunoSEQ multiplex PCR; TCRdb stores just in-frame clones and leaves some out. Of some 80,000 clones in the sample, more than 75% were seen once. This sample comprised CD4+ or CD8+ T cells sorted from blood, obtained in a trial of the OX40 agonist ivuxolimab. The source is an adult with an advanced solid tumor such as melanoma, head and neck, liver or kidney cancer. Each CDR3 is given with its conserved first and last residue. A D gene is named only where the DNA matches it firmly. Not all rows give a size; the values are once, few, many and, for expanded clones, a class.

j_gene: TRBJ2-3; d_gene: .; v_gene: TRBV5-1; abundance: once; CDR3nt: TGCGCCAGCAGCTTGGAGGGGACGGGCACAGATACGCAGTATTTT; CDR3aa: CASSLEGTGTDTQYF
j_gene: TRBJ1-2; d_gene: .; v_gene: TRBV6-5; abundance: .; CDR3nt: TGTGCCAGCAGTTACTCAGGCAGAACCCACTATGGCTACACCTTC; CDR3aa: CASSYSGRTHYGYTF
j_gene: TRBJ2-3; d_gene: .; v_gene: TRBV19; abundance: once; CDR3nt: TGTGCCAGTAGGAACCGGGGTCGCACAGATACGCAGTATTTT; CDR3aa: CASRNRGRTDTQYF
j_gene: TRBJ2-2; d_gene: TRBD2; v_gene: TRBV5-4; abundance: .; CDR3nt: TGTGCCAGCAGCCACCCTACTAGCGGGGGTTCGGCCGGGGAGCTGTTTTTT; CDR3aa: CASSHPTSGGSAGELFF
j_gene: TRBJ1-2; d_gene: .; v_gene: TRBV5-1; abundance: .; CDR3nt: TGCGCCAGCAGCTTGGATCCGAGCAGACCTAGCTATGGCTACACCTTC; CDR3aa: CASSLDPSRPSYGYTF
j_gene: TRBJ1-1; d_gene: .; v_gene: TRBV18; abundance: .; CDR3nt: TGTGCCAGCTCACCCCCCGACAGTCTCAACACTGAAGCTTTCTTT; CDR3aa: CASSPPDSLNTEAFF
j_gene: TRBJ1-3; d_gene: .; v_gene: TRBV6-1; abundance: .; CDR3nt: TGTGCCAGCGGGGCCCGTAGTAGCACCATATATTTT; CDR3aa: CASGARSSTIYF
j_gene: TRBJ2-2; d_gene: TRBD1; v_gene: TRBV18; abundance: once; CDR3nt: TGTGCCAGCTCACCTACGGGACAGGGAGGCACCGGGGAGCTGTTTTTT; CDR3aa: CASSPTGQGGTGELFF
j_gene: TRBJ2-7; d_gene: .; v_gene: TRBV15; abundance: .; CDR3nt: TGTGCCACCAGCAGAGATTACAGGGACGAGCAGTACTTC; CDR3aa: CATSRDYRDEQYF
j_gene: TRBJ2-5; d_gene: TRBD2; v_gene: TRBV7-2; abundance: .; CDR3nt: TGTGCCAGCAGCGCTTATCTTAGCGGGGGTAAAGAGACCCAGTACTTC; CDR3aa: CASSAYLSGGKETQYF
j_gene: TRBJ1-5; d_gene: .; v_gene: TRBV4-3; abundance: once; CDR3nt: TGCGCCAGCAGCCCCACAGGGAATAGCAATCAGCCCCAGCATTTT; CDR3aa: CASSPTGNSNQPQHF
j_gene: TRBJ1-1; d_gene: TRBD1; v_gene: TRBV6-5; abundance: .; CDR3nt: TGTGCCAGCAGGACAGGGGGAGGGGGCACTGAAGCTTTCTTT; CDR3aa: CASRTGGGGTEAFF
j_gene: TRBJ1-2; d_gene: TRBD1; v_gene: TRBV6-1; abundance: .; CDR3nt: TGTGCCAGCCGGAGGGACAGGGGTTTTTATGGCTACACCTTC; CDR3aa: CASRRDRGFYGYTF
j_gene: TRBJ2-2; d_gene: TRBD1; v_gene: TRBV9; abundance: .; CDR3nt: TGTGCCAGCAGCCCACACAGGGGTGGGACCGGGGAGCTGTTTTTT; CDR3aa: CASSPHRGGTGELFF
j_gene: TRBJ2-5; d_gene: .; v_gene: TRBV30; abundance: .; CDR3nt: TGTGCCTGGAATCCAGGGAATATGGAGACCCAGTACTTC; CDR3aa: CAWNPGNMETQYF
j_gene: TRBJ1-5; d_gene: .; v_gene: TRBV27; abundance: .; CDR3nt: TGTGCCAGCAGAGGGGGTAGTCTCTCGAATCAGCCCCAGCATTTT; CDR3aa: CASRGGSLSNQPQHF
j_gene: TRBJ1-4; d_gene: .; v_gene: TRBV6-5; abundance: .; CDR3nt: TGTGCCAACGGGATCGGCGAAAAACTGTTTTTT; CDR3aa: CANGIGEKLFF
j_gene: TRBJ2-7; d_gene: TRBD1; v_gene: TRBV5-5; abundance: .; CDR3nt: TGTGCCAGCAGCTTGGTAGTAGGTGGGGACAGTACGTACGAGCAGTACTTC; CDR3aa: CASSLVVGGDSTYEQYF
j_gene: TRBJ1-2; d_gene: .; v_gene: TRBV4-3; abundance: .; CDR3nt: TGCGCCAGCAGCCAAGATATGGGGGGGCGAACAATCCTTAACTATGGCTACACCTTC; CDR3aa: CASSQDMGGRTILNYGYTF
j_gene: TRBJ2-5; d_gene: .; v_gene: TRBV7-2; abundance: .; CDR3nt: TGTGCCAGCAGCCGCGGACACCAAGAGACCCAGTACTTC; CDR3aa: CASSRGHQETQYF
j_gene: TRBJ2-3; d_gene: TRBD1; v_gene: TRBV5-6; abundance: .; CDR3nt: TGTGCCAGCACCTTTTCGGGTGGGACAGGGATCACAGATACGCAGTATTTT; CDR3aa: CASTFSGGTGITDTQYF
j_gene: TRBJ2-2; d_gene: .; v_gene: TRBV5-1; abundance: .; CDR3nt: TGCGCCAGCAGCTTTAAACCAAACACCGGGGAGCTGTTTTTT; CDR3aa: CASSFKPNTGELFF
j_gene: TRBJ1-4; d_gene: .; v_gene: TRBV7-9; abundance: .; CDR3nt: TGTGCCAGCAGCCCTAGTCTCGAGACAGCGACAGAAAAACTGTTTTTT; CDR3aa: CASSPSLETATEKLFF
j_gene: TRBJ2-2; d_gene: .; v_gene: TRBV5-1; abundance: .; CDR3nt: TGCGCCAGCAGCTTGTCGGAGGCGACCGGGGAGCTGTTTTTT; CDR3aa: CASSLSEATGELFF
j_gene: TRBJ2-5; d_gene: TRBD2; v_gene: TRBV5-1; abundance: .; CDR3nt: TGCGCCAGCAGCTTGGCGGTAGCGGGGGGACCCTTTGGGGAGACCCAGTACTTC; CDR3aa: CASSLAVAGGPFGETQYF
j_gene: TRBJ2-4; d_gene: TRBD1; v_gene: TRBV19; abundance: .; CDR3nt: TGTGCCAGTTCGGCAGGGGGCCAGGCCAAAAACATTCAGTACTTC; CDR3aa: CASSAGGQAKNIQYF
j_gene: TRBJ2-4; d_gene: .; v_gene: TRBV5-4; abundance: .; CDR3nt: TGTGCCAGCAGCACACGAGCAGGGGACGCCAAAAACATTCAGTACTTC; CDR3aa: CASSTRAGDAKNIQYF
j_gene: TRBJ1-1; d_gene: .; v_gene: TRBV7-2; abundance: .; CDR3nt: TGTGCCAGCAGCTTACAGGGAGGGAACACTGAAGCTTTCTTT; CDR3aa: CASSLQGGNTEAFF
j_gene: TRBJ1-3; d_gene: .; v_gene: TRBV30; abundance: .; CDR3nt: TGTGCCTGGAGTGTTCCAGGTATGGTTGACACCATATATTTT; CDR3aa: CAWSVPGMVDTIYF
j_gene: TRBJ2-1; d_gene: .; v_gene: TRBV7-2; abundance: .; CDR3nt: TGTGCCAGCAGCCAGGCGGCCAGGGGCTCCAATGAGCAGTTCTTC; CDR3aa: CASSQAARGSNEQFF
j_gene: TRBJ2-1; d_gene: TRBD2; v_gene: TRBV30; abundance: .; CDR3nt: TGTGCCTGGAGTGTACCCAGCGGGAGACCCCATGAGCAGTTCTTC; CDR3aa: CAWSVPSGRPHEQFF
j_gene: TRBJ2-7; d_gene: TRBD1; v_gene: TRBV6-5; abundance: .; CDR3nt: TGTGCCAGCAGTACGACAGGGCCCTACGAGCAGTACTTC; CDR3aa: CASSTTGPYEQYF
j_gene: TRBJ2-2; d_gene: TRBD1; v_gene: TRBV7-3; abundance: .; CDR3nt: TGTGCCAGCAGCCCCGGACAGGGTCAGCTGTTTTTT; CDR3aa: CASSPGQGQLFF
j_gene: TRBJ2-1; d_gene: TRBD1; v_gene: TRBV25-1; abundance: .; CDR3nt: TGTGCCAGCAGTGGATACAGGGGTGTGGGCTCCTACAATGAGCAGTTCTTC; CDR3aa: CASSGYRGVGSYNEQFF
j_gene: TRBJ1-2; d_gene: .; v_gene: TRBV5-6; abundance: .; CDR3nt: TGTGCCAGCAGCCAACTTTCTGGTACCCAGAACTATGGCTACACCTTC; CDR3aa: CASSQLSGTQNYGYTF
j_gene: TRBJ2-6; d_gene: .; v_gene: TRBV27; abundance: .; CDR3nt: TGTGCCAGCAGTTTGGGGGACGGAAGCTCTGGGGCCAACGTCCTGACTTTC; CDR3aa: CASSLGDGSSGANVLTF
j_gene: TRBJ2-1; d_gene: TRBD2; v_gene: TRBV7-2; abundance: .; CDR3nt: TGTGCCAGCAGCTTAGGGTCCGCGGGGGGCGCCAATGAGCAGTTCTTC; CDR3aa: CASSLGSAGGANEQFF
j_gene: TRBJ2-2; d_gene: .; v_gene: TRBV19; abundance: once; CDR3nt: TGTGCCAGCGGACCTACGAACACCGGGGAGCTGTTTTTT; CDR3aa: CASGPTNTGELFF
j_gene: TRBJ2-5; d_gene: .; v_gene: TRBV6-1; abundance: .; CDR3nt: TGTGCCAGCAGTGATTCTGGTACAGGGAAAGAGACCCAGTACTTC; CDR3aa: CASSDSGTGKETQYF
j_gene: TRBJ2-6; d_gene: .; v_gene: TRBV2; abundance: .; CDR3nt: TGTGCCAGCAGTCGCCCACAGGTTTCTGGGGCCAACGTCCTGACTTTC; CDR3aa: CASSRPQVSGANVLTF
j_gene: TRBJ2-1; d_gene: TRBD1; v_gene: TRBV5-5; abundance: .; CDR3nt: TGTGCCAGCAGCCCGGGACAGGGCTACAATGAGCAGTTCTTC; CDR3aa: CASSPGQGYNEQFF
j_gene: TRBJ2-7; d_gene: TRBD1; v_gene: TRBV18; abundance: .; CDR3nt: TGTGCCAGCTCTACCGGGACAGGGGGAACCGAGCAGTACTTC; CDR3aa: CASSTGTGGTEQYF
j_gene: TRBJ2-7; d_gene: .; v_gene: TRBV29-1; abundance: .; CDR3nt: TGCAGCGTTGGACAGTTGGGGGAGCAGTACTTC; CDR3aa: CSVGQLGEQYF
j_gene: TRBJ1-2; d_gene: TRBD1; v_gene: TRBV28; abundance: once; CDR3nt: TGTGCCAGCAGTTGGGCGACAGGGTATGGCTACACCTTC; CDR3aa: CASSWATGYGYTF
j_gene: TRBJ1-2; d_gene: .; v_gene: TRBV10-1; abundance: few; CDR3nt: TGCGCCAGCAGCGCAACCGGGACGGACTATGGCTACACCTTC; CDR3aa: CASSATGTDYGYTF
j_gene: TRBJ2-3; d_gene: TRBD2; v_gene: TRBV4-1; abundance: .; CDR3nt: TGCGCCAGCAGCCTATTGGGGGGGACTAGCACAGATACGCAGTATTTT; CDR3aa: CASSLLGGTSTDTQYF
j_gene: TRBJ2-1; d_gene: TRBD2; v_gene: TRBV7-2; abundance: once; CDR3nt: TGTGCCAGCAGCTTAGATCGGGCGCGGCTAGCGGGAGTATACAATGAGCAGTTCTTC; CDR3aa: CASSLDRARLAGVYNEQFF
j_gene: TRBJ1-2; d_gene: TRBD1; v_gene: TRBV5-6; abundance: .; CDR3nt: TGTGCCAGCAGAGCCGGGACAGGGGCCCTAGTCGGGTATGGCTACACCTTC; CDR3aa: CASRAGTGALVGYGYTF
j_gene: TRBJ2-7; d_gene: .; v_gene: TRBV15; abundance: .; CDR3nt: TGTGCCACCAGCAGAGATCGTAGCTCCTACGAGCAGTACTTC; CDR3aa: CATSRDRSSYEQYF
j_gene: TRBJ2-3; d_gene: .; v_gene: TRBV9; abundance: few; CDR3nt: TGTGCCAGCAGCGGAACTAGCTTGGGTACAGATACGCAGTATTTT; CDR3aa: CASSGTSLGTDTQYF
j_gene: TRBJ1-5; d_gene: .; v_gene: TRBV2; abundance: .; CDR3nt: TGTGCCAGCAGTGCCAGCACGAGACCGCGGAATCAGCCCCAGCATTTT; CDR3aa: CASSASTRPRNQPQHF
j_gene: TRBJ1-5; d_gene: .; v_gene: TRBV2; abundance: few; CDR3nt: TGTGCCAGCAGTGAAATGGGCAATCAGCCCCAGCATTTT; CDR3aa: CASSEMGNQPQHF